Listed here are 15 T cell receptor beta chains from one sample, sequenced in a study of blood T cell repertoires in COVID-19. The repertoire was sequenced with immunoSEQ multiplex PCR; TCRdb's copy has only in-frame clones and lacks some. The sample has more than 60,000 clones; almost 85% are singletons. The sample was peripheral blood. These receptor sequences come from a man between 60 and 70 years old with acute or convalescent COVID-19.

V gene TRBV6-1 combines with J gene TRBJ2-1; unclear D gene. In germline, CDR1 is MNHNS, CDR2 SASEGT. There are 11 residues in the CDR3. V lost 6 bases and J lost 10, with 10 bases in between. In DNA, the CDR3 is TGTGCCAGCAGAGAGGTCTGGGAGCAGTTCTTC. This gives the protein CASREVWEQFF.

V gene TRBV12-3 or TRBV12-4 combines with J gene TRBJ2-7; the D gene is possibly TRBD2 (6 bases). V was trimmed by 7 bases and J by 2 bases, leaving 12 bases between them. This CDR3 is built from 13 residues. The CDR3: CASKRDSAYEQYF. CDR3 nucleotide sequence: TGTGCCAGCAAAAGGGACTCGGCCTACGAGCAGTACTTC.

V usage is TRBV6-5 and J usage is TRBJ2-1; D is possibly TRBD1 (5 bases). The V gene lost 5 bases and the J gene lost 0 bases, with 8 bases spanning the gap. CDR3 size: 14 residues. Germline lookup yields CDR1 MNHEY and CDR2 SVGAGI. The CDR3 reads CASSKDTSYNEQFF. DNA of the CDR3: TGTGCCAGCAGTAAGGACACCTCCTACAATGAGCAGTTCTTC.

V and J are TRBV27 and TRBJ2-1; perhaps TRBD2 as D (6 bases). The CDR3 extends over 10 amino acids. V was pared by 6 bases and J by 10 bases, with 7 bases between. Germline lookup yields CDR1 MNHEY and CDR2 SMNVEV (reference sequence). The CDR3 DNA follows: TGTGCCAGCAGGGGGGGAGAGCAGTTCTTC. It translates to CASRGGEQFF.

Here the CDR3 reads CSAPLEAQYF. The CDR3 DNA follows: TGCAGTGCCCCACTCGAGGCCCAGTACTTC. The chain couples TRBV20-1 to TRBJ2-5; D gene unclear. Germline CDR1 and CDR2: DFQATT and SNEGSKA (reference sequence). There are 10 residues in the CDR3. V was cut by 6 bases and J by 9 bases, with 11 bases left in between.

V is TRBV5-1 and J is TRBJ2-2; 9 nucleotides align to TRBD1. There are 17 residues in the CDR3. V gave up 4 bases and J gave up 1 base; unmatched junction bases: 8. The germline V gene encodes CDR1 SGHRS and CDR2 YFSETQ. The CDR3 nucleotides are TGCGCCAGCAGCGAAAATACAGGGGGCGGGAACACCGGGGAGCTGTTTTTT. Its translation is CASSENTGGGNTGELFF.

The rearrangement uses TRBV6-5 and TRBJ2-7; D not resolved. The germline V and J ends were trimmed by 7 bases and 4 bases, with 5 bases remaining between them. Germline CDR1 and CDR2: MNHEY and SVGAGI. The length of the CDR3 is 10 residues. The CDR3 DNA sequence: TGTGCCAGCAACAAATACGAGCAGTACTTC. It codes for CASNKYEQYF.

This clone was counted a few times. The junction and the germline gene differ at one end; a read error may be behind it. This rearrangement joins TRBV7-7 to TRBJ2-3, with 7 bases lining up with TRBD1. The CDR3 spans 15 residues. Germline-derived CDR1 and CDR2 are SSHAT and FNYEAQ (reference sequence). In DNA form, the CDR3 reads TGTGCTAGCAGCCTAACGGGACAGCCTAGTGATACGCAGTATTTT. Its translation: CASSLTGQPSDTQYF. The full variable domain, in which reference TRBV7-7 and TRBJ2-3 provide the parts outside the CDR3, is GAGVSQSPRYKVTKRGQDVTLRCDPISSHATLYWYQQALGQGPEFLTYFNYEAQPDKSGLPSDRFSAERPEGSISTLTIQRTEQRDSAMYRCASSLTGQPSDTQYFGPGTRLTVL.

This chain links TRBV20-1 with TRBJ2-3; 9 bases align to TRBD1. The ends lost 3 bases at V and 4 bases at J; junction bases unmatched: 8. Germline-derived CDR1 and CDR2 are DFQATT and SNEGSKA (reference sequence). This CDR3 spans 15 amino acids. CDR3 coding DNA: TGCAGTGCTAGTTCTACAGGGGGCAAATCAGATACGCAGTATTTT. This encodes CSASSTGGKSDTQYF.

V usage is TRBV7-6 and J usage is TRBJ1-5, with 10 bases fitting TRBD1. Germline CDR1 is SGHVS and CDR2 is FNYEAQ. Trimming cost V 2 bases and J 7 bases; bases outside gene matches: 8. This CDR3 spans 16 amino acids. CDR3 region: CASSLKRTGGKQPQHF. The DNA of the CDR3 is TGTGCCAGCAGCTTAAAAAGGACAGGGGGGAAGCAGCCCCAGCATTTT. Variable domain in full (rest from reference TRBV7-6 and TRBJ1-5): GAGVSQSPRYKVTKRGQDVALRCDPISGHVSLYWYRQALGQGPEFLTYFNYEAQQDKSGLPNDRFSAERPEGSISTLTIQRTEQRDSAMYRCASSLKRTGGKQPQHFGDGTRLSIL.

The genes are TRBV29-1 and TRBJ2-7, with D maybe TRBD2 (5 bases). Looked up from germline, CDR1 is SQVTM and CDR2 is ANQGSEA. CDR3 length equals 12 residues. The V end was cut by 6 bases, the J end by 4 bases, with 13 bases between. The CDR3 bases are TGCAGCGTCGATGGGTCGGGATACGAGCAGTACTTC. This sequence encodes CSVDGSGYEQYF.

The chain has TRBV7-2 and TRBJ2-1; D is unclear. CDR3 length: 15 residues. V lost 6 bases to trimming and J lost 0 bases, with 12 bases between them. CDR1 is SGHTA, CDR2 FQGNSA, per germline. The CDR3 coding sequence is TGTGCCAGCAGAGCCACGTACAGCTCCTACAATGAGCAGTTCTTC. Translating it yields CASRATYSSYNEQFF.

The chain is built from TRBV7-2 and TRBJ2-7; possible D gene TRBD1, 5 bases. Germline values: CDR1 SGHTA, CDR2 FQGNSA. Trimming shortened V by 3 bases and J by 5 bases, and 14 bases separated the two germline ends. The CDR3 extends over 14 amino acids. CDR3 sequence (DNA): TGTGCCAGCAGCTTGCGCAGGGCGGAAGACGAGCAGTACTTC. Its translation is CASSLRRAEDEQYF.

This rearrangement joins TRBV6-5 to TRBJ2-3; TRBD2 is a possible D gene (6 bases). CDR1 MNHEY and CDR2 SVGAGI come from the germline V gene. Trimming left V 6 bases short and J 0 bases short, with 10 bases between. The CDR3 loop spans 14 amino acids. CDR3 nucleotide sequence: TGTGCCAGCAGGCCCGGGGGTAGCACAGATACGCAGTATTTT. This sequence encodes CASRPGGSTDTQYF.

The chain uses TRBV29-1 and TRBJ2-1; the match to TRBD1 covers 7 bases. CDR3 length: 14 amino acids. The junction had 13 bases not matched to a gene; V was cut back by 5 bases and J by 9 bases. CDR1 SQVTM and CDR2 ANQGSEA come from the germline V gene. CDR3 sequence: CSVFFEGAQGEQFF. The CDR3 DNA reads TGCAGCGTTTTCTTCGAGGGGGCGCAGGGTGAGCAGTTCTTC.